The 2 T cell receptor beta chains presented below share a single source sample, sequenced in a study of T cells expressing NK-cell markers. TCRdb re-called the 5' RACE reads; one entry per CDR3 protein, DNA not given. The sample has 400,000 to 500,000 distinct CDR3 sequences. Sequencing was done on a sample of blood T cells: a sorted CD56 or NKG2C T cell subset, CD4+ or CD8+ T cells, or bulk PBMC T cells (not recorded which). The receptors here all came from a woman between 18 and 70 years old in good health.

The V call is TRBV12-3 or TRBV12-4, the J call TRBJ2-5; no DNA is available, so the TRBD1 call from TCRdb remains unchecked. CDR3 size: 13 residues. The CDR3 is CASRWGPQETQYF.

The rearrangement uses TRBV4-1 and TRBJ1-1; no DNA is available, so the TRBD1 call from TCRdb remains unchecked. This CDR3 comprises 15 residues. Germline CDR1 MGHRA, CDR2 YSYEKL. CDR3 protein: CASSQDRGMNTEAFF.